What follows are 15 T cell receptor beta chains derived from one specimen sequenced in a study of T cells in women clearing cervical HPV infection. Sequenced by immunoSEQ multiplex PCR; TCRdb stores in-frame clones only, minus some. In all, the sample yields tens of thousands of clones. Sequencing used blood buffy coat. These receptors all come from a woman between 18 and 70 years old with a cervical HPV16 infection that either progressed to CIN3+ or cleared (not recorded which).

Concerning this clone: The missing CDR3 end, 3 residues past where the read stops, is filled in from the germline J gene. This sequence joins TRBV29-1 and TRBJ2-3; maybe TRBD2 (6 bases). There are 11 residues in the CDR3. CDR1 SQVTM and CDR2 ANQGSEA come from the germline V gene. Partial CDR3 DNA: TGCAGCGCACGGAGGGGAGAGACG. Its protein is CSARRGET. The entire CDR3 is CSARRGETQYF.

A remark on this clone: The read ends 3 residues early relative to the CDR3; the germline J gene fills the gap. The V and J genes are TRBV29-1 and TRBJ2-7, with 10 bases that match TRBD1. Germline V gene data show CDR1 as SQVTM and CDR2 as ANQGSEA. The CDR3 consists of 14 residues. With V trimmed by 1 base and J by 3 bases, 3 bases remained unmatched. The CDR3 bases that were read are TGCAGCGTTGAAGGGGGACAGGGGTTCTACGAG. Translated: CSVEGGQGFYE. The entire CDR3 protein is CSVEGGQGFYEQYF.

As regards this clone: The sequenced fragment ends 3 residues before the CDR3 boundary, so the rest is inferred from the germline J gene. The chain combines TRBV19 with TRBJ1-6; D may be TRBD1 (6 bases). V lost 7 bases, J lost 5 bases, and 9 bases lay in between. Per germline, CDR1 LNHDA and CDR2 SQIVND (reference sequence). CDR3 length: 13 residues. This chain's CDR3 is CASMRGNNSPLHF. The sequenced CDR3 bases are TGTGCCAGTATGAGGGGGAATAATTCACCC. Full variable domain (rest looked up from reference TRBV19 and TRBJ1-6): DGGITQSPKYLFRKEGQNVTLSCEQNLNHDAMYWYRQDPGQGLRLIYYSQIVNDFQKGDIAEGYSVSREKKESFPLTVTSAQKNPTAFYLCASMRGNNSPLHFGNGTRLTVT.

Concerning this clone: The read comes to an end 3 residues before the CDR3 does, leaving the germline J gene to fill in the end. The chain couples TRBV7-2 to TRBJ1-2; D ambiguous. This CDR3 is 13 amino acids long. CDR1 SGHTA and CDR2 FQGNSA come from the germline V gene. CDR3 DNA, as far as it was read: TGTGCCAGCAAGAGGACGGACTCCTACGAC. Protein product: CASKRTDSYD. The whole CDR3 reads CASKRTDSYDYTF.

For this clone: The read ends 3 residues early relative to the CDR3; the germline J gene fills the gap. The J gene is TRBJ2-3, the V gene TRBV7-3; TRBD2 might be the D (7 bases). This CDR3 spans 14 amino acids. Trimming took 4 bases from V and 2 from J, leaving 10 bases between them. The germline V gene encodes CDR1 SGHTA and CDR2 FQGTGA. The part of the CDR3 DNA that was read is TGTGCCAGCAGCTCCGGGGGGCCCACAGATACG. It specifies CASSSGGPTDT. The CDR3, in full, reads CASSSGGPTDTQYF.

A word on this clone: The CDR3 end is not reached by the read, which stops 3 residues before it; the germline J gene fills it in. The chain employs TRBV12-3 or TRBV12-4 and TRBJ1-6; TRBD1 matches 7 bases. The V segment lost 6 bases and the J segment 5 bases; nucleotides outside the gene matches: 7. CDR3 length: 15 amino acids. The sequenced part of the CDR3 DNA is TGTGCCAGCAGAATCCTTGGGACAGATAATTCACCC. It encodes CASRILGTDNSP. The whole CDR3 protein is CASRILGTDNSPLHF.

As for this clone: The read gets to within 3 residues of the CDR3 end, and the germline J gene fills in the rest. V usage is TRBV12-3 or TRBV12-4 and J usage is TRBJ2-1; 10 bases map to TRBD2. The CDR3 sequence is 16 residues long. V was pared by 4 bases and J by 2 bases, with 5 bases of the junction left unmatched. The CDR3 bases that were read are TGTGCCAGCAGTTCCTTACTAGCGGGAACCTACAATGAG. Residues: CASSSLLAGTYNE. The CDR3, in full, reads CASSSLLAGTYNEQFF.

Of note for this clone: Read coverage stops 3 residues before the CDR3 terminus; the germline J gene supplies the remainder. This rearrangement joins TRBV20-1 to TRBJ2-7; D perhaps matches TRBD2 (5 bases). Trimming took off 3 bases at V and 6 bases at J, with 9 bases between the two ends. Germline V gene sequence: CDR1 DFQATT, CDR2 SNEGSKA (reference sequence). The CDR3 length is 11 residues. CDR3 sequence: CSARAGPEQYF. CDR3 DNA, as far as it was read: TGCAGTGCTAGGGCGGGTCCCGAG.

On this clone itself: The read ends 3 residues before the CDR3 terminus; that terminus is restored from the germline J gene. This rearrangement joins TRBV2 to TRBJ2-7; 7 nucleotides align to TRBD1. V lost 7 bases, J lost 4 bases, and 7 bases stayed unmatched. Per germline, CDR1 SNHLY and CDR2 FYNNEI. The CDR3 extends over 13 amino acids. The part of the CDR3 DNA that was read is TGTGCCAGCAATAGACAGGGTCCGTACGAG. It specifies CASNRQGPYE. The full CDR3 protein is CASNRQGPYEQYF.

Comments on this clone: The observed sequence ends 3 residues before the CDR3 terminus, with the missing tail filled in from the germline J gene. The chain is built from TRBV10-3 and TRBJ2-4; D is uncertain. The germline CDR1 and CDR2 sequences are ENHRY and SYGVKD. CDR3 length equals 14 residues. CDR3 loop: CAISQVWWHNFQYF. The covered CDR3 bases are TGTGCCATCAGCCAGGTTTGGTGGCACAACTTT.

As regards this clone: The CDR3 goes on 3 residues after the read ends, and that part is filled in from the germline J gene. The same CDR3 is also encoded by other DNA sequences in this sample. The chain employs TRBV14 and TRBJ2-7; TRBD1 matches at 8 bases. Trimming removed 0 bases from V and 1 base from J; junction bases left unmatched: 8. The CDR3 is 17 amino acids. Looked up from germline, CDR1 is SGHDN and CDR2 is FVKESK. The CDR3: CASSQDRVRTGSYEQYF. The sequenced part of the CDR3 DNA is TGTGCCAGCAGCCAAGATCGGGTCCGGACAGGGTCCTACGAG.

Turning to this clone: The missing CDR3 end, 3 residues past where the read stops, is filled in from the germline J gene. The chain couples TRBV2 to TRBJ1-1, with D possibly matching TRBD1 (5 bases). The V gene's germline CDR1 is SNHLY and CDR2 FYNNEI. This CDR3 is built from 14 residues. V was cut by 6 bases and J by 3 bases, with 14 bases left in between. CDR3 DNA (partial): TGTGCCAGCAGCTCAGGACGGGGGGACACTGAA. It yields the protein CASSSGRGDTE. The whole CDR3 is CASSSGRGDTEAFF.

Notes on this clone: The read halts 3 residues ahead of the CDR3 end, with the missing end drawn from the germline J gene. V usage is TRBV7-7 and J usage is TRBJ2-1; 8 bases align to TRBD1. With 5 bases clipped from V and 0 bases from J, the junction kept 3 bases outside the gene matches. Germline CDR1 reads SSHAT; CDR2 reads FNYEAQ (reference sequence). The CDR3 loop spans 15 amino acids. CDR3 residues: CASSVTGDSYNEQFF. CDR3 DNA (partial): TGTGCCAGCAGCGTGACAGGGGACTCCTACAATGAG. The full variable domain, completed using reference TRBV7-7 and TRBJ2-1, is GAGVSQSPRYKVTKRGQDVTLRCDPISSHATLYWYQQALGQGPEFLTYFNYEAQPDKSGLPSDRFSAERPEGSISTLTIQRTEQRDSAMYRCASSVTGDSYNEQFFGPGTRLTVL.

As regards this clone: The observed sequence ends 3 residues before the CDR3 terminus, with the missing tail filled in from the germline J gene. V is TRBV23-1 and J is TRBJ2-2; TRBD1 agrees at 9 bases. TRBV23-1 is assigned to the ORF class and has an uncertain function. The CDR3 has 15 residues. The trim removed 2 bases at V and 5 bases at J, leaving 3 bases unmatched. This CDR3 is CASSQRDRETGELFF. The DNA read from the CDR3 is TGCGCCAGCAGTCAACGGGACAGGGAGACCGGGGAG.

In regard to this clone: The read terminates 3 residues ahead of where the CDR3 ends, so the germline J gene completes it. V is TRBV12-3 or TRBV12-4 and J is TRBJ2-1; TRBD2 matches at 8 bases. Losses at the gene ends were 5 bases for V and 7 bases for J; bases not matched to a gene: 10. The CDR3 is 15 amino acids. CDR3 bases read: TGTGCCAGCAGTGCATTAGCGGGACTGGGGAATGAG. Translation gives CASSALAGLGNE. Given in full, the CDR3 is CASSALAGLGNEQFF.